The 32 T cell receptor beta chains reported below all come from one sample, sequenced in a study of cytomegalovirus exposure and HLA in healthy donors. The PCR had 60 Vbeta and 13 Jbeta primers. Measured with immunoSEQ multiplex PCR; TCRdb has only the in-frame clones, and not every one. The sample includes some 140,000 clones, about 9.2% of them seen just once. Sequenced sample: PBMCs. The receptors originated from a woman between 40 and 50 years old in good health and CMV-seropositive.

This clone showed up just a few times. The gene calls are TRBV25-1 and TRBJ2-5; D gene unclear. The ends were cut back, 2 bases at V and 1 base at J, with 8 bases in the middle. In germline, CDR1 is MGHDK, CDR2 SYGVNS. The CDR3 is made up of 14 amino acids. This CDR3 is CASSEANSQETQYF. Written as DNA, the CDR3 is TGTGCCAGCAGTGAAGCGAACTCCCAAGAGACCCAGTACTTC.

This clone has a handful of counts. Other DNA sequences in this sample translate to the same CDR3. The chain combines TRBV2 with TRBJ2-7, with D possibly TRBD1 on 5 matching bases. This CDR3 is built from 12 residues. Germline V gene sequence: CDR1 SNHLY, CDR2 FYNNEI. V lost 6 bases and J lost 2, with 8 bases in between. The CDR3 DNA follows: TGTGCCAGCAGGGCAGGGACCTACGAGCAGTACTTC. Translating it yields CASRAGTYEQYF.

This sequence joins TRBV19 and TRBJ1-1; a possible D gene is TRBD1 (5 bases). CDR1 is LNHDA, CDR2 SQIVND, per germline (reference sequence). The CDR3 runs to 18 residues. The ends were cut back, 4 bases at V and 0 bases at J, with 21 bases in the middle. Here the CDR3 DNA reads TGTGCCAGTAGTAGACGCGGAGGGCAGGGAGGGGTGAACACTGAAGCTTTCTTT. It codes for CASSRRGGQGGVNTEAFF.

The genes are TRBV5-1 and TRBJ1-3; TRBD1 is a possible D gene (5 bases). Trimming cost V 0 bases and J 0 bases, with 10 bases left between them. Germline V lookup: CDR1 SGHRS, CDR2 YFSETQ. This CDR3 is built from 16 residues. CDR3 loop: CASSLGQRSSGNTIYF. Written as DNA, the CDR3 is TGCGCCAGCAGCTTGGGACAGAGGAGCTCTGGAAACACCATATATTTT. Based on the CDR3 plus reference TRBV5-1 and TRBJ1-3, the full variable domain is KAGVTQTPRYLIKTRGQQVTLSCSPISGHRSVSWYQQTPGQGLQFLFEYFSETQRNKGNFPGRFSGRQFSNSRSEMNVSTLELGDSALYLCASSLGQRSSGNTIYFGEGSWLTVV.

This chain joins TRBV19 and TRBJ2-5, with 9 bases fitting TRBD1. CDR1 and CDR2 (germline): LNHDA, SQIVND (reference sequence). V gave up 5 bases and J gave up 4 bases; unmatched junction bases: 5. The CDR3 runs 14 residues. The CDR3 sequence is CASSEQGARETQYF. CDR3 nucleotide sequence: TGTGCCAGTAGTGAACAGGGGGCCCGAGAGACCCAGTACTTC.

This clone was counted only a few times. This rearrangement joins TRBV14 to TRBJ1-4, with 8 nucleotides matching TRBD1. CDR1 is SGHDN, CDR2 FVKESK, per germline. CDR3 length: 17 residues. Germline trimming cut 0 bases from V and 8 bases from J; bases unmatched to any gene: 11. The CDR3 sequence is CASSQDGSTGASEKLFF. The DNA of the CDR3 is TGTGCCAGCAGCCAAGATGGTTCGACAGGGGCAAGCGAAAAACTGTTTTTT.

This clone was observed a few times. J is TRBJ1-3 and V is TRBV11-2; no clear D. The CDR3 length is 12 residues. Trimming shortened V by 1 base and J by 8 bases, and 6 bases separated the two germline ends. CDR1 SGHAT and CDR2 FQNNGV come from the germline V gene. CDR3 protein: CASSLGPDTIYF. The CDR3 region has the DNA TGTGCCAGCAGCTTAGGTCCTGACACCATATATTTT.

This clone was counted a few times. This chain joins TRBV10-3 and TRBJ1-1; weak D call: TRBD1 (6 bases). V gave up 6 bases and J gave up 4 bases, with 15 bases separating them. The CDR3 loop spans 14 amino acids. Germline V gives CDR1 ENHRY, CDR2 SYGVKD. In DNA form, the CDR3 reads TGTGCCATCAGAGCCGGGACACAACGCACTGAAGCTTTCTTT. Protein: CAIRAGTQRTEAFF.

This clone was seen more than once but under ten times. The rearrangement joins TRBV18 to TRBJ2-7, with D unresolved. This CDR3 spans 14 amino acids. The germline gives CDR1 KGHSH, CDR2 LQKENI. V dropped 3 bases and J dropped 0 bases, with 9 bases sitting between them. CDR3 DNA: TGTGCCAGCTCACCGTCAGGCATCTCCTACGAGCAGTACTTC. It is translated as CASSPSGISYEQYF. Based on the CDR3 plus reference TRBV18 and TRBJ2-7, the full variable domain is NAGVMQNPRHLVRRRGQEARLRCSPMKGHSHVYWYRQLPEEGLKFMVYLQKENIIDESGMPKERFSAEFPKEGPSILRIQQVVRGDSAAYFCASSPSGISYEQYFGPGTRLTVT.

This clone was detected a few times. The chain combines TRBV7-9 with TRBJ2-5; TRBD1 might be the D (5 bases). The germline CDR1 and CDR2 sequences are SEHNR and FQNEAQ (reference sequence). Trimming stripped 1 base from V and 1 base from J, with 7 bases between. This CDR3 is built from 14 residues. CDR3 in amino acids: CASSLVGPQETQYF. The CDR3 DNA reads as TGTGCCAGCAGCTTAGTGGGGCCCCAAGAGACCCAGTACTTC.

The chain recombines TRBV5-1 with TRBJ1-2; D unresolved. The germline V gene encodes CDR1 SGHRS and CDR2 YFSETQ. The CDR3 sequence is 14 residues long. V gave up 4 bases and J gave up 2 bases, with 12 bases separating them. For the CDR3, the DNA is TGCGCCAGCAGCACCTCGCCGGAGAACTATGGCTACACCTTC. Translation gives CASSTSPENYGYTF.

This chain connects TRBV6-5 to TRBJ1-1; 7 nucleotides align to TRBD1. This CDR3 contains 14 residues. Germline CDR1 reads MNHEY; CDR2 reads SVGAGI. Trimming cost V 7 bases and J 6 bases; bases outside gene matches: 11. The CDR3 sequence: CASTVNRGGAEAFF. For the CDR3, the DNA is TGTGCCAGCACTGTCAACAGGGGAGGCGCTGAAGCTTTCTTT.

In its sample, this clone was seen a few times. Other DNA sequences in this specimen translate into the identical CDR3. J is TRBJ2-7 and V is TRBV7-2, with 12 bases identical to TRBD2. The CDR3 is 16 amino acids. Germline values: CDR1 SGHTA, CDR2 FQGNSA. Trimming at V came to 1 base and at J to 3 bases, leaving 4 bases not matched to a gene. In DNA form, the CDR3 reads TGTGCCAGCAGCTTAGGGCTAGCGGGGGGGCTCTACGAGCAGTACTTC. It translates to CASSLGLAGGLYEQYF. Full variable domain (outside the CDR3, taken from reference TRBV7-2 and TRBJ2-7): GAGVSQSPSNKVTEKGKDVELRCDPISGHTALYWYRQSLGQGLEFLIYFQGNSAPDKSGLPSDRFSAERTGGSVSTLTIQRTQQEDSAVYLCASSLGLAGGLYEQYFGPGTRLTVT.

This clone was seen more than once but under ten times. This sequence joins TRBV4-1 and TRBJ2-7; 10 nucleotides line up with TRBD2. The CDR3 totals 15 residues. Germline V CDR1 and CDR2: MGHRA, YSYEKL. Germline trimming cut 4 bases from V and 3 bases from J; bases unmatched to any gene: 6. The CDR3: CASSLLLAGVYEQYF. The DNA of the CDR3 is TGCGCCAGCAGCCTCCTCCTAGCGGGGGTCTACGAGCAGTACTTC.

The genes are TRBV10-3 and TRBJ1-2, with TRBD1 matching 9 bases. J gave up 4 bases and V 10 bases, and 7 bases lay outside the gene matches. The CDR3 has 13 amino acids. Germline-derived CDR1 and CDR2 are ENHRY and SYGVKD. The CDR3 spells CATEPGQGYGYTF. DNA of the CDR3: TGTGCCACCGAACCGGGACAGGGCTATGGCTACACCTTC.

The chain combines TRBV11-2 with TRBJ1-1; 7 nucleotides align to TRBD1. The CDR3 has 16 residues. V was pared by 1 base and J by 3 bases, with 8 bases of the junction left unmatched. Germline loops: CDR1 SGHAT, CDR2 FQNNGV. The CDR3 DNA is TGTGCCAGCAGCTTAGGTAGGGGGCGTCAGGACACTGAAGCTTTCTTT. Translation gives CASSLGRGRQDTEAFF. Using reference TRBV11-2 and TRBJ1-1 for the parts outside the CDR3, the full variable domain is EAGVAQSPRYKIIEKRQSVAFWCNPISGHATLYWYQQILGQGPKLLIQFQNNGVVDDSQLPKDRFSAERLKGVDSTLKIQPAKLEDSAVYLCASSLGRGRQDTEAFFGQGTRLTVV.

J is TRBJ2-2 and V is TRBV28; 11 nucleotides line up with TRBD2. Germline trimming cut 2 bases from V and 4 bases from J; bases unmatched to any gene: 3. Germline-derived CDR1 and CDR2 are MDHEN and SYDVKM. The CDR3 length is 16 residues. CDR3 protein: CASSLLLAGGTGELFF. The CDR3 coding sequence is TGTGCCAGCAGTTTACTCCTAGCGGGGGGCACCGGGGAGCTGTTTTTT.

The chain links TRBV5-8 to TRBJ2-2; possibly TRBD1 for D (6 bases). V lost 4 bases and J 3 bases, leaving 13 bases between the germline ends. The germline CDR1 and CDR2 sequences are SGHTS and YDEGEE. The CDR3 runs 15 residues. DNA for the CDR3: TGTGCCAGCAGCCCAGGGGTGCGGGACACCGGGGAGCTGTTTTTT. Residues: CASSPGVRDTGELFF.

The chain recombines TRBV7-9 with TRBJ1-1; D is undetermined. Per germline, CDR1 SEHNR and CDR2 FQNEAQ (reference sequence). The CDR3 is 14 amino acids. Trimming removed 5 bases at V and 4 bases at J, with 14 bases between. CDR3 DNA sequence: TGTGCCAGCAGCCCTAGGTGGGCGGGCACTGAAGCTTTCTTT. Its translation is CASSPRWAGTEAFF.

This clone was seen a handful of times. The chain combines TRBV2 with TRBJ1-1, with 8 bases matching TRBD1. This CDR3 is 15 amino acids long. Trimming cost V 6 bases and J 0 bases; bases outside gene matches: 6. CDR1 SNHLY and CDR2 FYNNEI come from the germline V gene. The CDR3 loop reads CASRTGVTMNTEAFF. In nucleotides, the CDR3 is TGTGCCAGCAGGACAGGGGTTACAATGAACACTGAAGCTTTCTTT.

This clone came up a few times. V and J are TRBV5-8 and TRBJ2-5; 10 nucleotides match TRBD1. Germline V gives CDR1 SGHTS, CDR2 YDEGEE. This CDR3 region has 16 residues. V was pared by 4 bases and J by 2 bases, with 8 bases of the junction left unmatched. CDR3 DNA sequence: TGTGCCAGCAGCCCGACAGGGGGCTTTAGGCAAGAGACCCAGTACTTC. Its translation is CASSPTGGFRQETQYF.

This clone was counted between two and nine times. The chain uses TRBV4-1 and TRBJ2-5; D is perhaps TRBD1 (7 bases). The germline CDR1 and CDR2 sequences are MGHRA and YSYEKL. CDR3 length equals 14 residues. V lost 4 bases and J lost 7, with 16 bases in between. In nucleotides, the CDR3 is TGCGCCAGCAGCCCCCCAGGGGGGCTAGGGACCCAGTACTTC. Translating gives CASSPPGGLGTQYF.

This clone has a handful of counts. The chain recombines TRBV5-4 with TRBJ2-5; 11 bases fit TRBD2. Germline lookup yields CDR1 SGHNT and CDR2 YYREEE (reference sequence). The V gene end was trimmed by 4 bases and the J gene end by 1 base; junction bases not matched to a gene: 6. The CDR3 extends over 16 amino acids. The CDR3 region is CASSPYSGGGQETQYF. CDR3 coding DNA: TGTGCCAGCAGCCCTTATAGCGGGGGGGGCCAAGAGACCCAGTACTTC.

This clone occurred a few times. The chain links TRBV19 to TRBJ2-7, with D possibly matching TRBD1 (5 bases). V lost 3 bases, J lost 1 base, and 16 bases lay in between. Germline CDR1 and CDR2: LNHDA and SQIVND (reference sequence). The CDR3 consists of 16 residues. The DNA for the CDR3 is TGTGCCAGTAGTATTCGCCTCTCAGGGTATTCCTACGAGCAGTACTTC. It encodes CASSIRLSGYSYEQYF.

This clone occurred a few times. The gene calls are TRBV5-4 and TRBJ1-1; TRBD1 agrees at 7 bases. CDR3 length equals 14 residues. With V trimmed by 6 bases and J by 0 bases, 5 bases remained unmatched. The germline gives CDR1 SGHNT, CDR2 YYREEE (reference sequence). In nucleotides, the CDR3 is TGTGCCAGCAAAACAGGGGCCCTGAACACTGAAGCTTTCTTT. Translation: CASKTGALNTEAFF. Combining the CDR3 with reference TRBV5-4 and TRBJ1-1 gives the whole variable domain ETGVTQSPTHLIKTRGQQVTLRCSSQSGHNTVSWYQQALGQGPQFIFQYYREEENGRGNFPPRFSGLQFPNYSSELNVNALELDDSALYLCASKTGALNTEAFFGQGTRLTVV.

This chain links TRBV5-1 with TRBJ2-3, with 7 bases fitting TRBD1. This CDR3 has 16 residues. CDR1 and CDR2 from the germline V gene are SGHRS and YFSETQ. V lost 3 bases and J lost 1; bases outside the gene matches: 8. The CDR3 sequence is CASSWRTGDRTDTQYF. DNA for the CDR3: TGCGCCAGCAGCTGGAGGACAGGCGACCGCACAGATACGCAGTATTTT.

The chain is built from TRBV7-6 and TRBJ2-7, with 8 bases matching TRBD1. The CDR3 runs 15 residues. CDR1 and CDR2 (germline): SGHVS, FNYEAQ. Trimming removed 2 bases from V and 5 bases from J; junction bases left unmatched: 8. CDR3 DNA: TGTGCCAGCAGCTTATACCAGGGGGCTTCTGACGAGCAGTACTTC. Its protein product is CASSLYQGASDEQYF.

The chain employs TRBV9 and TRBJ1-1; no clear D gene. This CDR3 is 14 amino acids long. V was cut by 4 bases and J by 5 bases, with 15 bases left in between. The V gene's germline CDR1 is SGDLS and CDR2 YYNGEE. CDR3 amino acids: CASSPMDFETEAFF. CDR3 nucleotides: TGTGCCAGCAGCCCGATGGACTTCGAAACTGAAGCTTTCTTT.

The V and J genes are TRBV6-6 and TRBJ2-3; tentatively, D is TRBD1 (7 bases). There are 14 residues in the CDR3. The V and J ends lost 5 bases and 5 bases respectively, with 14 bases between them. Germline V CDR1 and CDR2: MNHNY, SVGAGI (reference sequence). CDR3 amino acids: CASSIRGRGDTQYF. CDR3 nucleotides: TGTGCCAGCAGTATAAGGGGGCGGGGAGATACGCAGTATTTT.

The chain recombines TRBV2 with TRBJ1-1; TRBD1 is a possible D gene (5 bases). The CDR3 contains 13 residues. Germline CDR1 SNHLY, CDR2 FYNNEI. Trimming removed 8 bases at V and 4 bases at J, with 14 bases between. This CDR3 reads CASRIERGTEAFF. The DNA of the CDR3 is TGTGCCAGCCGCATTGAAAGGGGCACTGAAGCTTTCTTT.

The chain has TRBV5-6 and TRBJ1-1, with D tentatively TRBD1 (6 bases). This CDR3 is 15 amino acids long. Trimming shortened V by 5 bases and J by 3 bases, and 17 bases separated the two germline ends. Germline CDR1 reads SGHDT; CDR2 reads YYEEEE. In DNA, the CDR3 is TGTGCCAGCAGGAAGTTACAGGGACGGGACACTGAAGCTTTCTTT. Encoded protein: CASRKLQGRDTEAFF. The variable domain in full, with the rest retrieved from reference TRBV5-6 and TRBJ1-1, is DAGVTQSPTHLIKTRGQQVTLRCSPKSGHDTVSWYQQALGQGPQFIFQYYEEEERQRGNFPDRFSGHQFPNYSSELNVNALLLGDSALYLCASRKLQGRDTEAFFGQGTRLTVV.

V usage is TRBV4-1 and J usage is TRBJ2-3; D unresolved. With 4 bases removed from V and 6 bases from J, the gap between germline ends came to 8 bases. Germline CDR1 MGHRA, CDR2 YSYEKL. The CDR3 loop spans 12 amino acids. The DNA of the CDR3 is TGCGCCAGCAGCCTGGTTGGCGATACGCAGTATTTT. Translating it yields CASSLVGDTQYF.